A single sample is the source of the 21 T cell receptor beta chains below, sequenced in a study of T cell changes during pregnancy in multiple sclerosis. Measured with immunoSEQ multiplex PCR; TCRdb has only the in-frame clones, and not every one. The sample holds about 59,000 clones; 93% are singletons and the top ten take more than 2%. The sequencing used CD8+ T cells from peripheral blood mononuclear cells, collected in the third trimester of pregnancy. The origin of the receptors is a female donor with multiple sclerosis, enrolled in a pregnancy study.

This chain links TRBV7-9 with TRBJ1-1, with D perhaps matching TRBD1 (5 bases). Germline lookup yields CDR1 SEHNR and CDR2 FQNEAQ (reference sequence). With 5 bases removed from V and 1 base from J, the gap between germline ends came to 11 bases. The CDR3 has 14 residues. The CDR3 is CASSAETGNTEAFF. DNA for the CDR3: TGTGCCAGCAGCGCAGAAACAGGGAACACTGAAGCTTTCTTT.

The CDR3 reads CASSHRVDSNQPQHF. CDR3 nucleotides: TGTGCCAGCAGCCACAGGGTGGATAGCAATCAGCCCCAGCATTTT. The chain links TRBV6-5 to TRBJ1-5; weak D call: TRBD1 (6 bases). The CDR3 totals 15 residues. V lost 6 bases to trimming and J lost 0 bases, with 12 bases between them. The V gene's germline CDR1 is MNHEY and CDR2 SVGAGI.

The chain uses TRBV7-9 and TRBJ1-4; TRBD1 is a possible D gene (5 bases). The CDR3 extends over 16 amino acids. Germline CDR1 and CDR2: SEHNR and FQNEAQ (reference sequence). V was cut by 1 base and J by 7 bases, with 16 bases left in between. The CDR3 spells CASSLGGQGVFEKLFF. CDR3 sequence (DNA): TGTGCCAGCAGCTTAGGAGGTCAGGGTGTTTTTGAAAAACTGTTTTTT.

The V and J genes are TRBV7-6 and TRBJ2-7; the D gene is possibly TRBD2 (5 bases). The germline V gene encodes CDR1 SGHVS and CDR2 FNYEAQ. This CDR3 region has 13 residues. Trimming stripped 5 bases from V and 3 bases from J, with 11 bases between. CDR3 region: CASSPSEDYEQYF. The CDR3 DNA follows: TGTGCCAGCAGCCCTTCGGAGGACTACGAGCAGTACTTC.

The CDR3 DNA reads as TGTGCCAGCAGCCCACACTCCTACGAGCAGTACTTC. Residues: CASSPHSYEQYF. This chain uses TRBV7-9 with TRBJ2-7; D not resolved. Germline V CDR1 and CDR2: SEHNR, FQNEAQ (reference sequence). Trimming pared 5 bases from V and 0 bases from J, leaving 5 bases between. The CDR3 contains 12 residues.

V usage is TRBV28 and J usage is TRBJ1-3; 9 bases agree with TRBD1. This CDR3 spans 16 amino acids. Germline V gene sequence: CDR1 MDHEN, CDR2 SYDVKM. V lost 4 bases and J lost 2; bases outside the gene matches: 6. The CDR3 nucleotides read TGTGCCAGCAGTTCCCGGACAGGGGATACTGGAAACACCATATATTTT. Its translation: CASSSRTGDTGNTIYF.

The chain is built from TRBV11-2 and TRBJ1-2; D may be TRBD1 (5 bases). V lost 0 bases and J lost 7, with 12 bases in between. The CDR3 consists of 14 residues. The germline V gene encodes CDR1 SGHAT and CDR2 FQNNGV. The CDR3 bases are TGTGCCAGCAGCTTAGATCGGGGGGGAAGTGGCTACACCTTC. As protein: CASSLDRGGSGYTF.

The chain couples TRBV5-8 to TRBJ1-5; D is uncertain. V was shortened by 4 bases and J by 4 bases, with 15 bases between the two germline ends. The CDR3 covers 15 residues. Germline V gene data show CDR1 as SGHTS and CDR2 as YDEGEE. The CDR3 DNA sequence: TGTGCCAGCAGCCATACCTGGGGAGGGAATCAGCCCCAGCATTTT. The encoded protein is CASSHTWGGNQPQHF. The variable domain in full, completed from reference TRBV5-8 and TRBJ1-5, reads EAGVTQSPTHLIKTRGQQATLRCSPISGHTSVYWYQQALGLGLQFLLWYDEGEERNRGNFPPRFSGRQFPNYSSELNVNALELEDSALYLCASSHTWGGNQPQHFGDGTRLSIL.

This chain connects TRBV4-3 to TRBJ2-1; D unresolved. Trimming took off 0 bases at V and 0 bases at J, with 6 bases between the two ends. CDR3 length: 15 residues. CDR1 and CDR2 (germline): LGHNA, YSLEER. This chain's CDR3 is CASSQDSSSYNEQFF. The CDR3 nucleotides read TGCGCCAGCAGCCAAGATTCGAGCTCCTACAATGAGCAGTTCTTC.

V gene TRBV5-4 combines with J gene TRBJ2-7, with 7 bases fitting TRBD2. This CDR3 comprises 15 residues. Germline assignment: CDR1 SGHNT and CDR2 YYREEE (reference sequence). V lost 1 base to trimming and J lost 4 bases; unmatched junction nucleotides: 8. Here the CDR3 reads CASSLWAGASYEQYF. The CDR3 bases are TGTGCCAGCAGCTTGTGGGCGGGAGCGTCTTACGAGCAGTACTTC.

The chain carries TRBV4-1 and TRBJ1-4; 11 nucleotides line up with TRBD1. The CDR3 extends over 14 amino acids. The V segment lost 4 bases and the J segment 7 bases; nucleotides outside the gene matches: 2. Germline values: CDR1 MGHRA, CDR2 YSYEKL. As DNA, the CDR3 is TGCGCCAGCAGCCTCGGGACAGGGGGTGAAAAACTGTTTTTT. This codes for CASSLGTGGEKLFF.

This clone came up a few times. The chain employs TRBV7-9 and TRBJ1-1, with D maybe TRBD1 (5 bases). This CDR3 has 13 residues. Deletions cut 4 bases from V and 1 base from J, with 7 bases between. Germline V gene lookup returns CDR1 SEHNR and CDR2 FQNEAQ (reference sequence). The CDR3: CASSYGQNTEAFF. CDR3 DNA sequence: TGTGCCAGCAGCTATGGACAGAACACTGAAGCTTTCTTT. Based on the CDR3 plus reference TRBV7-9 and TRBJ1-1, the full variable domain is DTGVSQNPRHKITKRGQNVTFRCDPISEHNRLYWYRQTLGQGPEFLTYFQNEAQLEKSRLLSDRFSAERPKGSFSTLEIQRTEQGDSAMYLCASSYGQNTEAFFGQGTRLTVV.

The J gene is TRBJ2-1, the V gene TRBV5-5; no clear D. CDR1 SGHKS and CDR2 YYEKEE come from the germline V gene (reference sequence). V lost 0 bases to trimming and J lost 0 bases, with 10 bases between them. This CDR3 contains 16 residues. Here the CDR3 reads CASSLVLSSSYNEQFF. The CDR3 bases are TGTGCCAGCAGCTTGGTGCTATCGAGCTCCTACAATGAGCAGTTCTTC.

This clone turned up a few times. This rearrangement joins TRBV10-3 to TRBJ2-7; 9 bases are a match to TRBD2. V shed 5 bases and J 0 bases; nucleotides not matched to a gene: 2. The CDR3 totals 14 residues. CDR1 is ENHRY and CDR2 is SYGVKD in the germline V gene. The CDR3 is CAISPTSGSYEQYF. Here the CDR3 DNA reads TGTGCCATCAGTCCGACTAGCGGCTCCTACGAGCAGTACTTC.

The genes are TRBV5-1 and TRBJ2-7; 7 positions agree with TRBD1. V shed 0 bases, J shed 6 bases, and the junction held 9 bases outside the gene matches. CDR3 length: 15 residues. Per germline, CDR1 SGHRS and CDR2 YFSETQ. Here the CDR3 reads CASSLERRGQSEQYF. CDR3 DNA: TGCGCCAGCAGCTTGGAACGAAGGGGGCAGTCCGAGCAGTACTTC.

This chain uses TRBV27 with TRBJ2-7; D may be TRBD1 (5 bases). Germline V gene lookup returns CDR1 MNHEY and CDR2 SMNVEV (reference sequence). V was clipped by 3 bases and J by 1 base, with 16 bases between them. The length of the CDR3 is 16 residues. The DNA of the CDR3 is TGTGCCAGCAGTTTGCAGGCCGACAGCTCTTCCTACGAGCAGTACTTC. Amino acids: CASSLQADSSSYEQYF.

The chain couples TRBV5-1 to TRBJ2-5; unclear D gene. The J call is in doubt because the DNA end fits TRBJ2-7 better. CDR3 size: 16 residues. The germline V gene encodes CDR1 SGHRS and CDR2 YFSETQ. The CDR3 nucleotides are TGCGCCAGCAGCTTGGCCGGGTTTTTCTCTACCTACGAGCAGTACTTC. It encodes CASSLAGFFSTYEQYF.

This clone was observed once. The chain joins TRBV18 to TRBJ2-3; D may be TRBD2 (6 bases). The germline V and J ends were trimmed by 2 bases and 2 bases, with 8 bases remaining between them. The CDR3 covers 14 residues. Germline-derived CDR1 and CDR2 are KGHSH and LQKENI. This CDR3 is CASSPWRDTDTQYF. DNA of the CDR3: TGTGCCAGCTCACCATGGCGGGACACAGATACGCAGTATTTT.

The chain recombines TRBV5-1 with TRBJ2-1; 8 bases align to TRBD2. CDR3 length: 13 residues. The V segment lost 0 bases and the J segment 9 bases; nucleotides outside the gene matches: 2. Germline CDR1 and CDR2: SGHRS and YFSETQ. This CDR3 reads CASSLATSGEQFF. CDR3 DNA sequence: TGCGCCAGCAGCTTGGCTACTAGCGGTGAGCAGTTCTTC.

This clone was counted once. Sequence at one end of the junction differs from germline and may be a read error. The rearrangement uses TRBV15 and TRBJ2-3; possible D gene TRBD1, 6 bases. The CDR3 runs to 11 residues. From germline, CDR1 is LNHNV and CDR2 YYDKDF (reference sequence). DNA of the CDR3: TGTGCCACCAGCAGCTTCGGGACAAGAGATTTT. As protein: CATSSFGTRDF. The full variable domain, rest sourced from reference TRBV15 and TRBJ2-3, is DAMVIQNPRYQVTQFGKPVTLSCSQTLNHNVMYWYQQKSSQAPKLLFHYYDKDFNNEADTPDNFQSRRPNTSFCFLDIRSPGLGDTAMYLCATSSFGTRDFGPGTRLTVL.

The chain uses TRBV5-4 and TRBJ2-1; 7 bases align to TRBD2. Germline V CDR1 and CDR2: SGHNT, YYREEE (reference sequence). This CDR3 is 16 amino acids long. Trimming cost V 3 bases and J 7 bases; bases outside gene matches: 13. The DNA of the CDR3 is TGTGCCAGCAGCTCCCTGTGGGAGGGCTTATTGAATGAGCAGTTCTTC. Protein product: CASSSLWEGLLNEQFF.